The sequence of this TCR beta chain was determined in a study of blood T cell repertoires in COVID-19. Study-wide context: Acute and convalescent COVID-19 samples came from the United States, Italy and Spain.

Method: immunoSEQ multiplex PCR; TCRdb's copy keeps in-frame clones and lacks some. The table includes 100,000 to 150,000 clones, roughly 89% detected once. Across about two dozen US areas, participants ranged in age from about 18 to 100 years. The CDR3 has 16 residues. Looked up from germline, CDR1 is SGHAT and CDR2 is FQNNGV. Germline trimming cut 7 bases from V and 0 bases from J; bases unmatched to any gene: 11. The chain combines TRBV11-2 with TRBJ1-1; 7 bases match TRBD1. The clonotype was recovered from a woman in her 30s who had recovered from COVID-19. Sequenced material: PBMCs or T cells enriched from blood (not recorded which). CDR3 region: CASTLPRQGLNTEAFF. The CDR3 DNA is TGTGCCAGCACCCTACCCCGACAGGGCCTGAACACTGAAGCTTTCTTT.